This TCR beta chain was recovered during a study of blood T cell repertoires in COVID-19. V lost 5 bases to trimming and J lost 9 bases, with 13 bases between them. The germline V gene encodes CDR1 SGHTA and CDR2 FQGTGA. CDR3 length: 13 residues. Sequenced by immunoSEQ multiplex PCR; TCRdb stores in-frame clones only, minus some. This table has about 120,000 clones, approximately 87% appearing once. The receptor was derived from a man in his 70s who had recovered from COVID-19. Material: peripheral blood. This sequence joins TRBV7-3 and TRBJ2-2, with D possibly TRBD2 on 5 matching bases. The CDR3 is CASSLEGTRELFF. For the CDR3, the DNA is TGTGCCAGCAGCCTTGAGGGAACCCGGGAGCTGTTTTTT.